This T cell receptor (beta chain) came from a study of metastatic and nonmetastatic thyroid tumors. About the research overall: For malignant and benign thyroid patients, tumor or nodule tissue and blood were the sources whose repertoires were compared. Study-level results: Relative to benign nodules, malignant thyroid tumors were reportedly characterized by significantly elevated TCR beta diversity in blood and tumor.

Original handling: Across clinicopathological groups, CDR3 differences served as the basis for building a distant-metastasis classifier for papillary thyroid cancer. TCRdb reprocessed the PCR reads using MiXCR. TCRdb, rather than the study authors, made the V and J calls. The table includes under 60,000 clones, roughly a fifth detected once. In regard to this clone: Its antigen is not known.

No patient had received any treatment before thyroid surgery. This CDR3 is 16 amino acids long. Germline CDR1 reads DFQATT; CDR2 reads SNEGSKA (reference sequence). V usage is TRBV20-1 and J usage is TRBJ2-7; perhaps D is TRBD1 or TRBD2 (6 bases each). The TCR comes from a male donor with papillary thyroid cancer or a benign thyroid nodule (not recorded which). Some clones in this sample may be carry-over from other donors' samples. The sample comprised blood. The CDR3: CGIRGSRGTSQMHQYF. In DNA, the CDR3 is TGCGGAATCCGAGGGTCACGCGGGACATCTCAAATGCACCAGTACTTC.